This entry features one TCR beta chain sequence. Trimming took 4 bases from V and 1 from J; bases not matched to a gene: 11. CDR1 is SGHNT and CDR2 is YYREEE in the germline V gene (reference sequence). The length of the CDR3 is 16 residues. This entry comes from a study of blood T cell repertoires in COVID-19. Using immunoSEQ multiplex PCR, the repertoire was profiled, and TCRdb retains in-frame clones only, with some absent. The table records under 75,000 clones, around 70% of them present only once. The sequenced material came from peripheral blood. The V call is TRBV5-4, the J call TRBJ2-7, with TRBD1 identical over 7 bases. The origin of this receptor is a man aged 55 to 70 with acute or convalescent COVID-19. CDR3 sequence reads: CASSRYLGQRSYEQYF. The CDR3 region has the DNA TGTGCCAGCAGCCGCTATTTGGGACAGCGATCCTACGAGCAGTACTTC.